The next 9 T cell receptor beta chains were all read from a single sample in a study of post-analysis software for immune sequencing data. Study-wide points: Patients carried 4 or 5 TRBV segments more frequently than controls did, and TRBV5-6, TRBV5-1 and TRBV20-1 were among them.

cDNA libraries of TCR beta carried unique molecular identifiers. MiXCR, applied by TCRdb to the PCR reads, yields one record per CDR3 protein. This table holds about 460,000 distinct CDR3 sequences, around 40% found once. These receptors' targets are unknown. Specimen: blood. The receptors were sampled from a girl between 10 and 17 years old with multiple sclerosis.

This chain uses TRBV19 with TRBJ2-5, with no clear D. From germline, CDR1 is LNHDA and CDR2 SQIVND (reference sequence). The ends were cut back, 9 bases at V and 11 bases at J, with 28 bases in the middle. The CDR3 has 15 amino acids. The CDR3 sequence is CARREGCSYYNEQYF. The CDR3 DNA reads as TGTGCCAGAAGGGAAGGATGTTCATACTACAATGAGCAGTACTTC.

Only one count was recorded for this clonotype. This chain uses TRBV9 with TRBJ1-2, with D unclear. Trimming pared 0 bases from V and 6 bases from J, leaving 9 bases between. CDR3 length: 13 residues. Germline V gene data show CDR1 as SGDLS and CDR2 as YYNGEE. The CDR3: CASSVVGSNGYTF. CDR3 nucleotides: TGTGCCAGCAGCGTAGTAGGGTCCAATGGCTACACCTTC.

The rearrangement links TRBV12-3 or TRBV12-4 to TRBJ2-1; D not resolved. V lost 6 bases to trimming and J lost 8 bases, with 11 bases between them. CDR3 length equals 12 residues. CDR3 nucleotide sequence: TGTGCCAGCAGCCACTTTGTGTATGAGCAGTTCTTC. This translates into CASSHFVYEQFF.

The rearrangement joins TRBV28 to TRBJ2-3; the match to TRBD1 covers 7 bases. V shed 6 bases, J shed 0 bases, and the junction held 9 bases outside the gene matches. CDR3 size: 16 residues. The germline V gene has CDR1 MDHEN and CDR2 SYDVKM. The CDR3 region has the DNA TGTGCCAGCAGGGAACCGGGACAGTCAAGCACAGATACGCAGTATTTT. Protein: CASREPGQSSTDTQYF. Filled out from reference TRBV28 and TRBJ2-3, the complete variable domain reads DVKVTQSSRYLVKRTGEKVFLECVQDMDHENMFWYRQDPGLGLRLIYFSYDVKMKEKGDIPEGYSVSREKKERFSLILESASTNQTSMYLCASREPGQSSTDTQYFGPGTRLTVL.

This rearrangement joins TRBV20-1 to TRBJ2-1; 7 bases are a match to TRBD2. Trimming cost V 4 bases and J 3 bases; bases outside gene matches: 9. The CDR3 covers 15 residues. In germline, CDR1 is DFQATT, CDR2 SNEGSKA (reference sequence). The DNA of the CDR3 is TGCAGTGCTATCCAGACTAGCCCCCTCTACAATGAGCAGTTCTTC. Its translation is CSAIQTSPLYNEQFF.

This clonotype was observed a few times. This chain joins TRBV4-1 and TRBJ2-1, with TRBD2 matching over 10 bases. The V gene's germline CDR1 is MGHRA and CDR2 YSYEKL. CDR3 length equals 20 residues. Trimming removed 1 base from V and 0 bases from J; junction bases left unmatched: 12. The CDR3 DNA sequence: TGCGCCAGCAGCCAAGGAGGAGCTAGCGGGAGACTGGGCTCCTACAATGAGCAGTTCTTC. Translating gives CASSQGGASGRLGSYNEQFF.

This clonotype came up a few times. This chain joins TRBV24-1 and TRBJ2-3; D remains unclear. The length of the CDR3 is 12 residues. Trimming cost V 4 bases and J 7 bases, with 8 bases left between them. From germline, CDR1 is KGHDR and CDR2 SFDVKD. This CDR3 is CATSDRVHTQYF. Written as DNA, the CDR3 is TGTGCCACCAGTGACCGCGTACATACGCAGTATTTT.

This sequence joins TRBV5-1 and TRBJ1-5; D unclear. The V gene lost 4 bases and the J gene lost 5 bases, with 10 bases spanning the gap. There are 13 residues in the CDR3. Per the germline V gene, CDR1 is SGHRS and CDR2 is YFSETQ. CDR3 sequence: CASSPGTDQPQHF. The CDR3 DNA reads TGCGCCAGCAGCCCAGGTACTGATCAGCCCCAGCATTTT.

The rearrangement joins TRBV20-1 to TRBJ2-2; D perhaps matches TRBD1 (6 bases). V lost 2 bases to trimming and J lost 2 bases, with 12 bases between them. The V gene's germline CDR1 is DFQATT and CDR2 SNEGSKA (reference sequence). The CDR3 is made up of 15 amino acids. The CDR3 is CSARLRTANTGELFF. The CDR3 region has the DNA TGCAGTGCTAGATTGCGGACAGCAAACACCGGGGAGCTGTTTTTT.